The 2 T cell receptor beta chains in this list originate from one sample, sequenced in a study of shared clonotypes between healthy human individuals (dated by TCRdb to the early 2020s). The protocol used for the library was the immunoSEQ multiplex PCR assay. TCRdb holds this immuneACCESS table with in-frame rearrangements only. Some clones are missing; in checked studies, unresolved V genes explain under half, and the rest has no known cause. For this sample the table gives about 1 million clones, of which about 74% were detected only once. The ten top clones hold about 1.5% of the sample. Sequencing was carried out using memory CD4+ T cells sorted from blood. In the paper's terms, the cell subset or site label means: CD45RA-negative fraction. Every receptor here comes from a man aged 18-30 years in good health.

This chain uses TRBV28 with TRBJ1-4; possible D gene TRBD1, 6 bases. CDR1 MDHEN and CDR2 SYDVKM come from the germline V gene. The germline V and J ends were trimmed by 4 bases and 3 bases, with 12 bases remaining between them. The CDR3 length is 15 residues. This chain's CDR3 is CASSSPGVANEKLFF. CDR3 bases: TGTGCCAGCAGTTCCCCAGGGGTAGCTAATGAAAAACTGTTTTTT.

The chain joins TRBV6-1 to TRBJ2-1; 8 bases agree with TRBD2. Losses at the gene ends were 8 bases for V and 6 bases for J; bases not matched to a gene: 6. The germline CDR1 and CDR2 sequences are MNHNS and SASEGT. This CDR3 spans 13 amino acids. The CDR3 nucleotides read TGTGCCAGCCGTGTAGCGGGGCTCAATGAGCAGTTCTTC. It yields the protein CASRVAGLNEQFF.